The T cell receptor beta chain described here comes from a study of Graves' ophthalmopathy and Graves' hyperthyroidism. This clonotype was observed at least ten times. V was shortened by 6 bases and J by 3 bases, with 9 bases between the two germline ends. Germline values: CDR1 SQVTM, CDR2 ANQGSEA. The CDR3 sequence is 11 residues long. Investigators amplified TCR beta CDR3 regions from RNA transcripts. HTBI primers were employed in first-round RT-PCR, then a second-round multiplex PCR followed. TCRdb analysed the multiplex PCR reads with MiXCR anew, one entry per CDR3 protein. The profile shows a few hundred thousand distinct CDR3 sequences, 15% to 20% of them singletons.

This TCR was sampled from an adult woman with stable Graves' hyperthyroidism. The sequencing sample was made of peripheral blood. The V gene is TRBV29-1, the J gene TRBJ2-7, with D tentatively TRBD1 (6 bases). CDR3 sequence (DNA): TGCAGCGTGCTGGACAGCTACGAGCAGTACTTC. Protein sequence: CSVLDSYEQYF.